This T cell receptor (beta chain) emerged from a study of shared clonotypes between healthy human individuals (dated by TCRdb to the early 2020s). For context, the study as a whole: Three men and two women, aged 18 to 49 years, made up the cohort. Different laboratories and diverse techniques were used to prepare libraries and sequence TCR repertoires, to increase sequencing depth and limit assay-specific biases. Per donor, leukapheresis produced somewhere between about 0.9 and 9.5 billion PBMCs. For each donor, CD4 naive and CD4 memory were each given three plates, CD8 naive was given two plates, and CD8 memory was given one plate. Blood TCR repertoires of five healthy adults were deeply sequenced to estimate repertoire size and the extent of clonotype sharing between individuals. Results the study describes overall, beyond this receptor: Clonotypes shared by all four sorted-subset donors showed higher generation probabilities than non-shared clonotypes. Based on pairwise subsampling, the degree of clonotype sharing among donors was expected to be affected by sequencing depth. The genetic and exposure-history diversity represented was limited by the small number of donors. Sharing across four donors was observed for about 5% of naive CD4, less than 4% of naive CD8, 2% to 2.5% of memory CD4, and over 0.3% of memory CD8 clonotypes. Incomplete sequencing was indicated by rarefaction of sorted-subset datasets, despite the large sequencing depth. Larger estimated clonotype richness was generally found for naive subsets than for memory subsets. Only blood was sampled, and tissue TCR repertoires likely differ from those in blood.

TCR CDR3 regions were amplified from genomic DNA by multiplex PCR using the deep immunoSEQ assay. For each cell subset, the extracted genomic DNA was distributed evenly across all wells of several immunoSEQ 96-well plates, and each plate served as one replicate. Each replicate PCR for sorted subsets received 150 to 250 ng genomic DNA, equal to tens of thousands of T cell genomes. The purified libraries were quantified using a Qubit 3.0 fluorometer, sized with a Bioanalyzer 2100, and then quantified again using the KAPA Library Quantification kit. Every immunoSEQ 96-well plate was sequenced on a dedicated single-read 150-cycle Illumina NextSeq 550 flow cell. As for how the authors treated the data: Because the immunoSEQ output included only junctional sequences and no quality scores, the filtering could not be the same as the filtering used for full-length reads. To assign V/J genes and CDR3, sequences were annotated against IMGT germline references using PyIR, a Python wrapper for IgBLAST v1.9. Any read was removed if the V/J assignment was weak (E-value above 1e-6), the CDR3 was missing, or the read contained stop codons, out-of-frame junctions, or ambiguous translated residues. A V3J clonotype was defined by an identical inferred V gene, J gene, and CDR3 amino acid sequence. The percentage overlap between two repertoires was calculated by dividing the number of shared unique clonotypes by the size of the smaller repertoire. Richness of each repertoire was evaluated using RTK rarefaction, the Chao1 estimator, and Recon v2.1 estimates of unobserved clonotypes. Generation probabilities for all TCRbeta clonotypes obtained by the gDNA method from several donors were computed using OLGA. In its TCRdb copy, this immuneACCESS table keeps in-frame sequences only and misses some clones. Where compared with another copy, unresolved V genes explain less than half of these, and the others have no known cause. The V and J calls and clone size are taken from that table; D and trimming were inferred from the DNA. The sample table records 950,000 to 1,300,000 clones; roughly 70% of these occur just once. Jointly, the top ten make up about 1.5% of the sample.

Healthy HIV-negative adults with no recently reported acute infections or vaccinations were included as donors. All donors were Caucasian adults living in Nashville, Tennessee, USA. CD4+ T cells were enriched through magnetic negative selection, after which naive cells were positively selected on CD45RA and the remaining negative fraction served as the memory subset. Blood was collected by leukapheresis, and PBMCs were isolated by Ficoll-Histopaque density gradient centrifugation and then cryopreserved in liquid nitrogen vapor phase. Analytical flow cytometry was used to check the purity and quantity of each magnetically sorted T cell population. From each sorted fraction, genomic DNA was isolated and quantified by UV absorbance on a Nanodrop 2000c. As to this clone: The antigen this receptor binds is unknown. Within one base of it there is no much larger clone, and no base qualities were kept.

From cysteine to phenylalanine, the CDR3 is 15 amino acids long. This entry keeps only the CDR3 DNA: 45 bases, framed from base 1. V is shortened by 1 base, J by 3 bases, and the region joining them spans 10 bases. Per the germline V gene, SGHTA is the CDR1 and FQGNSA is the CDR2. The sample consisted of memory CD4+ T cells sorted from blood. The cell subset or site label, read with the paper, signifies: CD45RA-negative fraction. The sequence links TRBV7-2 to TRBJ1-5; possibly the D gene is TRBD1, per 6 matching bases. The sequence came from a man younger than 35 in good health. CDR3 protein: CASSLGGGPNQPQHF. At the DNA level, the sequence is TGTGCCAGCAGCTTAGGAGGGGGGCCCAATCAGCCCCAGCATTTT.